This TCR beta chain appears in the sequencing data of a study of T cells in localized non-small cell lung cancer. Looked up from germline, CDR1 is SGHTA and CDR2 is FQGNSA. The CDR3 totals 15 residues. Between the trimmed V and J ends, which lost 1 base and 4 bases, there was a span of 10 bases. The method was immunoSEQ multiplex PCR; TCRdb's version includes in-frame clones alone and lacks a portion of them. The sample records some 20,000 clones, over 80% being singletons. This clone was found a few times. Other DNA sequences in the same sample also yield this CDR3. V and J are TRBV7-2 and TRBJ2-2; D might be TRBD2 (5 bases). This specimen consisted of PBMCs, obtained before any cancer treatment. The source of this sequence is a man aged 35 to 69 with stage II squamous cell lung carcinoma. The DNA for the CDR3 is TGTGCCAGCAGCTTAGTCCGGGGATCCACCGGGGAGCTGTTTTTT. This codes for CASSLVRGSTGELFF.